Listed below are T cell receptor beta chains from one sample, sequenced in a study of shared clonotypes between healthy human individuals. Produced via immunoSEQ multiplex PCR; TCRdb's table is partial and in-frame only. The data show about a million clones, about 72% seen once. Specimen: memory CD4+ T cells from PBMCs. These receptors were obtained from a man aged 18 to 30 in good health. Some clones in this sample may be carry-over from other donors' samples. The CDR3 runs from the conserved cysteine through the conserved F or W. A D gene is named only where the DNA matches it firmly. Not every row has a clone size; where given, it reads once, few, many or a size class.

CDR3aa: CSVGRGQETQYF
CDR3nt: TGCAGCGTTGGGCGGGGTCAAGAGACCCAGTACTTC
j_gene: TRBJ2-5
d_gene: NA
abundance: NA
v_gene: TRBV29-1

CDR3aa: CASREGSGTVEETQYF
CDR3nt: TGCGCCAGCAGGGAAGGGTCCGGGACAGTGGAAGAGACCCAGTACTTC
j_gene: TRBJ2-5
d_gene: TRBD1
abundance: NA
v_gene: TRBV5-1

CDR3aa: CASSYSRDTVRYGYTF
CDR3nt: TGTGCCAGCAGTTACTCGAGGGACACCGTGCGATATGGCTACACCTTC
j_gene: TRBJ1-2
d_gene: NA
abundance: NA
v_gene: TRBV6-5

CDR3aa: CASSYLTGGWVDTQYF
CDR3nt: TGCGCCAGCAGCTATCTGACAGGGGGCTGGGTAGATACGCAGTATTTT
j_gene: TRBJ2-3
d_gene: TRBD1
abundance: once
v_gene: TRBV4-1

CDR3aa: CASSQDVRAAYEQYF
CDR3nt: TGCGCCAGCAGCCAAGATGTGAGGGCGGCCTACGAGCAGTACTTC
j_gene: TRBJ2-7
d_gene: NA
abundance: NA
v_gene: TRBV4-1

CDR3aa: CASSLGPTGELFF
CDR3nt: TGCGCCAGCAGCTTGGGGCCCACCGGGGAGCTGTTTTTT
j_gene: TRBJ2-2
d_gene: NA
abundance: NA
v_gene: TRBV5-1

CDR3aa: CASSLNGFSNQPQHF
CDR3nt: TGTGCCAGTAGTCTCAACGGATTTAGCAATCAGCCCCAGCATTTT
j_gene: TRBJ1-5
d_gene: NA
abundance: NA
v_gene: TRBV19

CDR3aa: CASSYGFRNYGYTF
CDR3nt: TGTGCCAGCAGTTACGGCTTTAGGAACTATGGCTACACCTTC
j_gene: TRBJ1-2
d_gene: NA
abundance: NA
v_gene: TRBV6-5

CDR3aa: CASSLDRTGGTDTQYF
CDR3nt: TGTGCCAGCAGCTTAGATCGGACAGGGGGCACAGATACGCAGTATTTT
j_gene: TRBJ2-3
d_gene: TRBD1
abundance: NA
v_gene: TRBV7-2

CDR3aa: CASRPQGRRGTGELFF
CDR3nt: TGTGCCAGCAGGCCACAGGGCCGCCGAGGCACCGGGGAGCTGTTTTTT
j_gene: TRBJ2-2
d_gene: NA
abundance: many
v_gene: TRBV27

CDR3aa: CASSLTHAPKNIQYF
CDR3nt: TGCGCCAGCAGCCTTACGCATGCACCTAAAAACATTCAGTACTTC
j_gene: TRBJ2-4
d_gene: NA
abundance: few
v_gene: TRBV5-1

CDR3aa: CASGGTPGDQPQHF
CDR3nt: TGTGCCAGCGGGGGGACACCGGGTGATCAGCCCCAGCATTTT
j_gene: TRBJ1-5
d_gene: NA
abundance: NA
v_gene: TRBV6-1

CDR3aa: CATSLPRRGTTQYF
CDR3nt: TGTGCCACCAGTCTGCCACGACGGGGTACGACCCAGTACTTC
j_gene: TRBJ2-5
d_gene: NA
abundance: NA
v_gene: TRBV15